This T cell receptor beta chain was captured by sequencing in a study of cytomegalovirus exposure and HLA in healthy donors. General observations from the study: The majority of CMV-associated TCR beta chains were reported as apparently HLA-restricted in a later analysis. Immune exposure information comprised only CMV serostatus.

With 60 Vbeta and 13 Jbeta primers, the PCR was carried out. Sequenced by immunoSEQ multiplex PCR; TCRdb stores in-frame clones only, minus some. The sample's table shows around 50,000 clones. Samples came from healthy bone marrow donors. Germline V gene lookup returns CDR1 ENHRY and CDR2 SYGVKD. Trimming took off 6 bases at V and 0 bases at J, with 12 bases between the two ends. The CDR3 sequence is 15 residues long. For this clone: No antigen is known for it.

The source of this sequence is a woman between 40 and 55 years old in good health and CMV-seronegative. The chain has TRBV10-3 and TRBJ1-3; a possible D gene is TRBD1 (5 bases). Sequences were obtained from PBMCs. The CDR3: CAISATDSSGNTIYF. CDR3 coding DNA: TGTGCCATCAGCGCAACCGACAGCTCTGGAAACACCATATATTTT.